Sequencing of this TCR beta chain was carried out in a study of blood T cell repertoires in COVID-19. Here immunoSEQ multiplex PCR was the method, and the copy in TCRdb shows in-frame clones only, minus some. This table holds 330,000 or so clones, more than 70% found once. The CDR3 sequence is 14 residues long. Trimming took 1 base from V and 11 from J, leaving 17 bases between them. CDR1 GTSNPN and CDR2 SVGIG come from the germline V gene (reference sequence). Ages ranged from about 18 to 89 years, with residence in around 24 US areas. Grouping used clinical history reported by participants in a survey and questionnaire.

The gene calls are TRBV30 and TRBJ1-4, with a possible D match to TRBD1 (5 bases). The sample consisted of PBMCs or T cells enriched from blood (not recorded which). This clonotype was obtained from a man aged 40-55 years in a cohort exposed to, infected with or recovered from COVID-19 (not recorded which). This CDR3 reads CAWSEVGGGVKLFF. The CDR3, as DNA: TGTGCCTGGAGTGAAGTCGGGGGTGGGGTGAAACTGTTTTTT.